This TCR beta chain was profiled in a study of radiotherapy plus CTLA-4 blockade in lung cancer. Trimming removed 2 bases from V and 0 bases from J; junction bases left unmatched: 4. The CDR3 length is 15 residues. CDR1 and CDR2 (germline): SGHRS, YFSETQ. Notes on the study in general: There was expansion of tumor-derived TCR clones in blood after radiotherapy plus ipilimumab. According to reports, early shifts in blood T cell clones, alongside interferon-beta, forecast response most accurately.

With ipilimumab providing CTLA-4 blockade, focal radiation was administered to patients who had chemo-refractory metastatic non-small-cell lung cancer. Sequencing was performed with immunoSEQ multiplex PCR; in TCRdb, only in-frame clones are kept and a portion is missing. The sample lists tens of thousands of clones, about four fifths occurring once. Note on this clone: Antigen: not known.

The TCR sequence derives from a human donor with non-small cell lung cancer who had stable disease on radiotherapy plus ipilimumab. The sequencing used peripheral blood, collected from a patient treated with radiotherapy plus ipilimumab. This chain joins TRBV5-1 and TRBJ1-2, with 7 bases lining up with TRBD1. The CDR3 coding sequence is TGCGCCAGCAGCTTACAACAGGGGACTAACTATGGCTACACCTTC. Translation: CASSLQQGTNYGYTF. The full variable domain, its missing parts supplied by reference TRBV5-1 and TRBJ1-2, is KAGVTQTPRYLIKTRGQQVTLSCSPISGHRSVSWYQQTPGQGLQFLFEYFSETQRNKGNFPGRFSGRQFSNSRSEMNVSTLELGDSALYLCASSLQQGTNYGYTFGSGTRLTVV.